This TCR beta chain emerged from a study of shared clonotypes between healthy human individuals. Libraries were prepared by immunoSEQ multiplex PCR; TCRdb keeps only in-frame clonotypes and omits some of them. The sample includes about 960,000 clones, over 75% of them seen just once. Notes on this clone: The antigen remains undetermined. Other nucleotide sequences from this sample produce the same CDR3.

Study conclusions and caveats: Between several donors, naive CD4 clonotypes were shared at a level of around 4.8%.

The origin of this receptor is a man in his late teens or twenties in good health. The sequenced material came from memory CD4+ T cells sorted from blood. Subset of the sample: CD45RA-negative fraction.

CDR3 in DNA: TGCGCCAGCAGCTCTACAGCGAACACTGAAGCTTTCTTT. It translates to CASSSTANTEAFF. The gene calls are TRBV5-1 and TRBJ1-1; no definite D call. Deletions cut 3 bases from V and 1 base from J, with 7 bases between. CDR1 and CDR2 from the germline V gene are SGHRS and YFSETQ. The CDR3 runs 13 residues.